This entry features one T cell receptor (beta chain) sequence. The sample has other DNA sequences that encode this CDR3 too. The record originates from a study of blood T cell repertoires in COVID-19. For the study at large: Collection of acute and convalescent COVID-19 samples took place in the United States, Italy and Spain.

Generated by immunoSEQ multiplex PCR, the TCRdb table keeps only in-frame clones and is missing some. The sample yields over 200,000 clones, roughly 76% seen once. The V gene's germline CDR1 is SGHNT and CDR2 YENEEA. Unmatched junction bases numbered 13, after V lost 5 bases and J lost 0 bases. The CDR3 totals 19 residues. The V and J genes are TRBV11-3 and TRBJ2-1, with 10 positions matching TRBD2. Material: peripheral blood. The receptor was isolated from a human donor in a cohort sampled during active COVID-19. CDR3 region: CASSPGGAGGPGSYNEQFF. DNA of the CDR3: TGTGCCAGCAGCCCCGGGGGAGCGGGAGGGCCGGGCTCCTACAATGAGCAGTTCTTC.